The rows below give T cell receptor beta chains drawn from one sample of a study of CXCR3-negative and CXCR3-positive naive CD8 T cells. TCRdb reprocessed the 5' RACE reads and stores each CDR3 protein as one record, lacking DNA. In all, the sample yields roughly 80,000 distinct CDR3 sequences. The sequencing sample was made of naive CXCR3+ CD8+ T cells from blood. The receptors here all came from a human donor in good health. Some clones in this sample may be carry-over from other donors' samples. Both conserved end residues are part of each CDR3.

J gene,V gene,CDR3 length,CDR3 protein
TRBJ2-1,TRBV5-1,17,CASSFGLDRELYNEQFF
TRBJ2-7,TRBV7-9,15,CASSSPGTTVYEQYF
TRBJ2-5,TRBV7-6,16,CASSSVFGQGHETQYF
TRBJ2-1,TRBV6-2/TRBV6-3,18,CASSPRPGLAGGLYEQFF
TRBJ2-5,TRBV10-3,15,CAISEPGTGQETQYF
TRBJ2-1,TRBV20-1,11,CSARDHNEQFF
TRBJ2-7,TRBV25-1,13,CASSEFLGHEQYF
TRBJ1-6,TRBV28,15,CASSLRRLRDSPLHF
TRBJ1-1,TRBV29-1,13,CSVDEGIYTEAFF
TRBJ2-4,TRBV5-5,15,CASSLGGPAKNIQYF
TRBJ2-7,TRBV28,14,CASSWGQGSYEQYF
TRBJ2-7,TRBV6-6,16,CASSPLVSFGPYEQYF
TRBJ2-1,TRBV29-1,20,CSVEGQFGLAGGQAYNEQFF
TRBJ2-2,TRBV21-1,17,CASSSPLRGLNTGELFF
TRBJ2-1,TRBV29-1,14,CSVATSGVYNEQFF
TRBJ2-3,TRBV5-6,14,CASSLPGSGDTQYF
TRBJ1-6,TRBV28,14,CASRETGLYSPLHF
TRBJ2-4,TRBV3-1,19,CASSPPRTSGRMAKNIQYF
TRBJ2-3,TRBV6-5,17,CASSPHQRPLFTDTQYF
TRBJ2-7,TRBV27,15,CASSLLETSSYEQYF
TRBJ2-5,TRBV5-6,14,CASSLVAGAETQYF
TRBJ2-7,TRBV18,13,CASSPGGSFEQYF
TRBJ2-5,TRBV7-9,17,CASSLFLGTPGGETQYF
TRBJ1-1,TRBV6-5,13,CASGSQGNTEAFF
TRBJ1-2,TRBV29-1,13,CSVVGQDNHGYTF
TRBJ2-7,TRBV20-1,13,CSAPGVGSYEQYF
TRBJ2-7,TRBV5-1,14,CASSSDRVSYEQYF
TRBJ1-5,TRBV7-9,13,CASQGGNGQPQHF
TRBJ2-1,TRBV11-2,11,CASEEFGEQFF
TRBJ1-5,TRBV5-1,14,CASSFGEGDQPQHF
TRBJ2-1,TRBV6-5,11,CASSTGNEQFF
TRBJ2-7,TRBV15,17,CATSRDRVGVLPDEQYF
TRBJ2-7,TRBV15,14,CATSRDLGRHEQYF
TRBJ2-5,TRBV13,15,CASSLRTGIQETQYF
TRBJ2-1,TRBV30,11,CAWTPGTEQFF
TRBJ2-1,TRBV13,15,CASSFQWTGNNEQFF
TRBJ2-1,TRBV6-6,15,CASRPPGGSYNEQFF
TRBJ2-3,TRBV20-1,13,CSASGGGTDTQYF
TRBJ1-5,TRBV29-1,12,CSVAEGGQPQHF
TRBJ2-5,TRBV5-5,15,CASSLGTVFQETQYF
TRBJ2-7,TRBV20-1,16,CSASRVPPEGGYEQYF
TRBJ2-5,TRBV9,16,CASSGGLAVVRETQYF
TRBJ2-3,TRBV29-1,15,CSVEEAGAPVGTQYF
TRBJ2-1,TRBV4-2,20,CASSQLTGPPGGGAYNEQFF
TRBJ2-2,TRBV28,17,CASSSNVGTANTGELFF
TRBJ2-1,TRBV15,17,CATSREISGSGRGEQFF
TRBJ2-7,TRBV29-1,13,CSVSQGEPYEQYF
TRBJ2-6,TRBV21-1,18,CASSKGAGQYSGANVLTF